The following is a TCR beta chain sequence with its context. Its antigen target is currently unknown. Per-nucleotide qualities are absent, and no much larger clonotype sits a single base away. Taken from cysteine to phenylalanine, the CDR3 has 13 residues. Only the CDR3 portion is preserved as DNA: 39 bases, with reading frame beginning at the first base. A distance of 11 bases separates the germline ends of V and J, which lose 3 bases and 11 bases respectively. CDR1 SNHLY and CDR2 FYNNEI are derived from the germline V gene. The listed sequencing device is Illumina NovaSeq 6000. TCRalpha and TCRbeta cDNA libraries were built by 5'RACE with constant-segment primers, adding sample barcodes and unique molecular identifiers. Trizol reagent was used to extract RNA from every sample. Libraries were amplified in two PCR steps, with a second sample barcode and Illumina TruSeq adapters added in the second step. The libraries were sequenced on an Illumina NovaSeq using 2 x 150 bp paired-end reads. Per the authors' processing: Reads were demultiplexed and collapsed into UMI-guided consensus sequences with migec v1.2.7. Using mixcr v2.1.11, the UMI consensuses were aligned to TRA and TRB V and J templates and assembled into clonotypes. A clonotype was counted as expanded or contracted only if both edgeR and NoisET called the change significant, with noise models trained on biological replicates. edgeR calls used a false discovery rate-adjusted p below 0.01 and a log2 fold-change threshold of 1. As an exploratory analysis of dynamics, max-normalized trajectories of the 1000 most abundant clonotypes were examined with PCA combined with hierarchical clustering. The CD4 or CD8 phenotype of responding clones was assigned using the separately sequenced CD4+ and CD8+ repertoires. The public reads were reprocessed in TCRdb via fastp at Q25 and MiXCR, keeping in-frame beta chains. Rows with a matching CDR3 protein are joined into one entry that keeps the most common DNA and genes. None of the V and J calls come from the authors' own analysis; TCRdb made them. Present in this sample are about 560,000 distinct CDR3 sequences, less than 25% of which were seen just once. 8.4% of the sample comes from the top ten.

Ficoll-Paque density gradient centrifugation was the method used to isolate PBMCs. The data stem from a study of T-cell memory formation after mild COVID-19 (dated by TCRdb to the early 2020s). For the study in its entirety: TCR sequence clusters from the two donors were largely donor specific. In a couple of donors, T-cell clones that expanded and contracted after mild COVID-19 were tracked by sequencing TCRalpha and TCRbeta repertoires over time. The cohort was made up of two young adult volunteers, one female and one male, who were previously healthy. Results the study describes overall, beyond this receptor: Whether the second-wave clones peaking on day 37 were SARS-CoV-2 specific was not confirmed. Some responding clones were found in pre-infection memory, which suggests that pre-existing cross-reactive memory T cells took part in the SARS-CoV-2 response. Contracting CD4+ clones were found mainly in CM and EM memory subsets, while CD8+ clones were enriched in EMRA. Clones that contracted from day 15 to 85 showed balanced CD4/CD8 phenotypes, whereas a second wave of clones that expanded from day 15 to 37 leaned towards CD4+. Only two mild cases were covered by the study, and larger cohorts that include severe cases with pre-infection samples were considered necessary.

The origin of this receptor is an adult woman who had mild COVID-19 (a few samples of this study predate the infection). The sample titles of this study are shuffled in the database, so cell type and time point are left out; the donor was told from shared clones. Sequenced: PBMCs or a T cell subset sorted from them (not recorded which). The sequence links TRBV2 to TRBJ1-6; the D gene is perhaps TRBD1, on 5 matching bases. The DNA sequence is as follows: TGTGCCAGCAGTGAGGATTTGGGGGCACCCCTCCACTTT. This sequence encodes CASSEDLGAPLHF.